Listed below are T cell receptor beta chains from one sample, sequenced in a study of chemoradiotherapy in HPV16-positive cancers. Profiled with immunoSEQ multiplex PCR; TCRdb holds only in-frame clones, not every one. The table lists around 11,000 clones, over 65% of them singletons, with over 35% in the top ten. The specimen was taken from a patient who underwent chemoradiotherapy. These receptor sequences come from a human donor with HPV-associated anogenital cancer. CDR3s include the opening cysteine and the closing phenylalanine or tryptophan. The size of a clone is reported for some rows only, either as once, few or many, or as a class for expanded clones.

J gene | V gene | CDR3 length | clone size | CDR3 protein
TRBJ1-4 | TRBV7-3 | 15 | NA | CASSTPREDREKLFF
TRBJ2-7 | TRBV20-1 | 11 | NA | CSANPLREQYF
TRBJ2-5 | TRBV9 | 15 | NA | CASSVGLAGGETQYF
TRBJ2-6 | TRBV5-8 | 19 | NA | CASSLYPGGSGSGANVLTF
TRBJ2-6 | TRBV11-2 | 17 | NA | CASSSATYRAGANVLTF
TRBJ2-3 | TRBV7-2 | 15 | NA | CASSLRRIITDTQYF
TRBJ2-1 | TRBV6-5 | 13 | NA | CASKRGGGNEQFF
TRBJ1-3 | TRBV7-2 | 16 | NA | CASSLKIWRGGNTIYF
TRBJ1-1 | TRBV14 | 15 | NA | CASSHIRERNTEAFF
TRBJ1-6 | TRBV7-8 | 15 | few | CASSLVLGANSPLHF
TRBJ2-7 | TRBV9 | 15 | NA | CASSVVPGGSNEQYF
TRBJ2-3 | TRBV11-3 | 16 | NA | CASSLDTRRSTDTQYF
TRBJ1-3 | TRBV18 | 14 | NA | CASSPRGEGNTIYF
TRBJ1-1 | TRBV5-1 | 16 | few | CASSRQPGASNTEAFF
TRBJ1-2 | TRBV9 | 15 | NA | CASSVAFGPGDGYTF
TRBJ2-5 | TRBV7-6 | 16 | NA | CASSFFSVRVGETQYF
TRBJ2-7 | TRBV6-6 | 12 | few | CASSYGTDEQYF
TRBJ2-1 | TRBV27 | 14 | NA | CASSYLGPRNEQFF
TRBJ2-1 | TRBV4-3 | 14 | large | CASSQDGLRDEQFF
TRBJ1-1 | TRBV7-9 | 14 | NA | CASSSSQGLSEAFF
TRBJ2-1 | TRBV11-3 | 20 | NA | CASSLDIPGTSGTTYNEQFF
TRBJ2-5 | TRBV7-9 | 15 | once | CASSLGTGGKETQYF
TRBJ1-1 | TRBV7-9 | 11 | few | CASSSNTEAFF
TRBJ1-4 | TRBV2 | 13 | few | CASSETPSEKLFF
TRBJ2-3 | TRBV7-2 | 14 | NA | CASSLSGGTDTQYF
TRBJ1-6 | TRBV23-1 | 17 | once | CASSPARSRAYNSPLHF
TRBJ1-3 | TRBV19 | 15 | NA | CASSIDGYSGNTIYF
TRBJ1-2 | TRBV13 | 15 | NA | CATTPGSLWDYGYTF
TRBJ1-2 | TRBV2 | 12 | few | CASFRRGSGYTF
TRBJ2-2 | TRBV29-1 | 15 | once | CSVEKQGVITGELFF
TRBJ2-4 | TRBV5-4 | 13 | few | CASSLGGTNIQYF
TRBJ1-1 | TRBV28 | 15 | NA | CASSLRGQWNTEAFF
TRBJ1-1 | TRBV20-1 | 11 | NA | CSATIQGFAFF
TRBJ1-1 | TRBV7-9 | 14 | NA | CASSLRGPNTEAFF
TRBJ2-1 | TRBV11-3 | 14 | NA | CASSLGSRGNEQFF
TRBJ2-1 | TRBV4-1 | 14 | NA | CASSQGSPSNEQFF
TRBJ1-1 | TRBV6-4 | 17 | NA | CASSVPRDTPSGTEAFF
TRBJ1-5 | TRBV18 | 13 | NA | CASSPAGNQPQHF
TRBJ2-6 | TRBV28 | 16 | few | CASSRIDRAGANVLTF
TRBJ2-3 | TRBV13 | 13 | few | CASRYGRRDTQYF
TRBJ2-3 | TRBV6-5 | 11 | once | CATQRGDTQYF
TRBJ2-1 | TRBV10-3 | 15 | NA | CAIREGVNKGNEQFF
TRBJ2-5 | TRBV18 | 15 | NA | CASSPASGSGKTQYF
TRBJ1-1 | TRBV4-1 | 13 | NA | CASSVGMNTEAFF
TRBJ2-2 | TRBV5-1 | 19 | NA | CASSLRFLGQGANTGELFF
TRBJ1-5 | TRBV2 | 14 | few | CASSGLGNEQPQHF
TRBJ2-7 | TRBV4-1 | 14 | NA | CASSSNIQGNEQYF
TRBJ2-1 | TRBV29-1 | 14 | NA | CSVDTRTGYNEQFF
TRBJ2-2 | TRBV28 | 13 | NA | CALFNPNTGELFF
TRBJ1-1 | TRBV5-1 | 14 | NA | CASSLEWGATEAFF
TRBJ1-5 | TRBV19 | 14 | few | CASSIRDNNQPQHF
TRBJ1-3 | TRBV21-1 | 16 | once | CASSNRTDSSGNTIYF
TRBJ1-2 | TRBV7-2 | 18 | NA | CASSLQPAGGAGGYGYTF
TRBJ1-3 | TRBV29-1 | 13 | few | CSVERGSGNTIYF
TRBJ1-5 | TRBV30 | 14 | NA | CACAPGQGNQPQHF
TRBJ1-1 | TRBV2 | 12 | once | CASSGQGGAAFF
TRBJ1-4 | TRBV5-1 | 15 | NA | CASSLGGREVEKLFF
TRBJ1-2 | TRBV16 | 16 | NA | CASSQFGGGRNYGYTF
TRBJ2-6 | TRBV7-2 | 13 | few | CASSVSGANVLTF